The 23 T cell receptor beta chains below all came from one sample that was sequenced in a study of T cell responses to AZD1222 COVID-19 vaccine. Using immunoSEQ multiplex PCR, the repertoire was profiled, and TCRdb retains in-frame clones only, with some absent. The sample carries roughly 120,000 clones, around 90% recorded once. This material consisted of peripheral blood, taken on day 0 of AZD1222 vaccination. These receptors all come from an adult in good health.

The rearrangement joins TRBV5-1 to TRBJ2-1, with D tentatively TRBD2 (7 bases). With 2 bases removed from V and 2 bases from J, the gap between germline ends came to 11 bases. The CDR3 is 15 residues long. In germline, CDR1 is SGHRS, CDR2 YFSETQ. CDR3 sequence (DNA): TGCGCCAGCAGCTTTGGGGGGGCTACCTACAATGAGCAGTTCTTC. It translates to CASSFGGATYNEQFF.

This CDR3 reads CASSFGGTGRNTEAFF. In nucleotides, the CDR3 is TGTGCCAGCAGCTTCGGTGGAACAGGGAGGAACACTGAAGCTTTCTTT. The gene calls are TRBV11-3 and TRBJ1-1; tentatively, D is TRBD1 (6 bases). The germline CDR1 and CDR2 sequences are SGHNT and YENEEA. There are 16 residues in the CDR3. V was clipped by 3 bases and J by 1 base, with 15 bases between them.

The chain links TRBV19 to TRBJ1-2; D gene unclear. The germline V gene encodes CDR1 LNHDA and CDR2 SQIVND (reference sequence). CDR3 size: 14 residues. The ends were cut back, 9 bases at V and 5 bases at J, with 19 bases in the middle. The CDR3 sequence: CASTSPWETYGYTF. The CDR3 nucleotides read TGTGCCAGCACCTCCCCGTGGGAGACATATGGCTACACCTTC. Based on the CDR3 plus reference TRBV19 and TRBJ1-2, the full variable domain is DGGITQSPKYLFRKEGQNVTLSCEQNLNHDAMYWYRQDPGQGLRLIYYSQIVNDFQKGDIAEGYSVSREKKESFPLTVTSAQKNPTAFYLCASTSPWETYGYTFGSGTRLTVV.

This chain uses TRBV7-2 with TRBJ2-5, with D uncertain. Trimming took 0 bases from V and 5 from J, leaving 4 bases between them. The CDR3 length is 12 residues. Germline lookup yields CDR1 SGHTA and CDR2 FQGNSA. CDR3 in amino acids: CASSLAWETQYF. The CDR3 nucleotides read TGTGCCAGCAGCTTAGCGTGGGAGACCCAGTACTTC.

This sequence joins TRBV3-1 (or the pseudogene TRBV3-2) and TRBJ1-4; D gene ambiguous. V shed 4 bases and J shed 7 bases, with 13 bases lying between them. The germline V gene has CDR1 LGHDT and CDR2 YNNKEL (reference sequence). The CDR3 has 14 residues. CDR3 loop: CASSRAGGGEKLFF. The CDR3 DNA is TGTGCCAGCAGCCGTGCTGGCGGCGGTGAAAAACTGTTTTTT.

The rearrangement joins TRBV6-5 to TRBJ1-6; 9 positions match TRBD1. The V segment lost 5 bases and the J segment 13 bases; nucleotides outside the gene matches: 12. The germline CDR1 and CDR2 sequences are MNHEY and SVGAGI. The CDR3 spans 15 residues. CDR3 sequence reads: CASSPGVWTGDPLHF. DNA of the CDR3: TGTGCCAGCAGTCCCGGGGTGTGGACAGGGGATCCCCTCCACTTT.

The V call is TRBV7-8, the J call TRBJ2-2; D uncertain. Trimming took off 4 bases at V and 8 bases at J, with 5 bases between the two ends. This CDR3 comprises 11 residues. CDR1 is SGHVS and CDR2 is FQNEAQ in the germline V gene. In DNA, the CDR3 is TGTGCCAGCAGCTCCACTGGGGAGCTGTTTTTT. This encodes CASSSTGELFF.

The chain is built from TRBV6-5 and TRBJ2-7; D remains ambiguous. This CDR3 spans 13 amino acids. Germline assignment: CDR1 MNHEY and CDR2 SVGAGI. Trimming cost V 4 bases and J 2 bases, with 9 bases left between them. In nucleotides, the CDR3 is TGTGCCAGCAGTTTAAACGGAGCCTACGAGCAGTACTTC. It codes for CASSLNGAYEQYF.

V gene TRBV7-9 combines with J gene TRBJ2-7; TRBD2 is a possible D gene (5 bases). The CDR3 has 13 residues. Germline V gene sequence: CDR1 SEHNR, CDR2 FQNEAQ (reference sequence). The V and J ends lost 4 bases and 5 bases respectively, with 12 bases between them. Here the CDR3 DNA reads TGTGCCAGCAGCTCCCCCCTCGGGGACGAGCAGTACTTC. Encoded protein: CASSSPLGDEQYF.

In DNA form, the CDR3 reads TGTGCCAGCAGTCCCGGGACTAGCGGGGGATCACGAGAGCAGTACTTC. The encoded protein is CASSPGTSGGSREQYF. The chain recombines TRBV6-2 or TRBV6-3 with TRBJ2-7; 14 nucleotides agree with TRBD2. The ends lost 5 bases at V and 7 bases at J; junction bases unmatched: 10. Germline values: CDR1 MNHEY, CDR2 SVGEGT. There are 16 residues in the CDR3.

The sample holds a few counts of this clone. The genes are TRBV6-5 and TRBJ1-1, with 8 bases that match TRBD1. With 7 bases clipped from V and 5 bases from J, the junction kept 6 bases outside the gene matches. The CDR3 totals 13 residues. Germline V gene sequence: CDR1 MNHEY, CDR2 SVGAGI. In DNA form, the CDR3 reads TGTGCCAGCAACCAGGGGGCGCTTACTGAAGCTTTCTTT. This encodes CASNQGALTEAFF.

This clone was observed a handful of times. The chain has TRBV7-8 and TRBJ1-2; D perhaps matches TRBD1 (6 bases). The V gene's germline CDR1 is SGHVS and CDR2 FQNEAQ. The CDR3 totals 16 residues. V gave up 1 base and J gave up 4 bases, with 16 bases separating them. The CDR3 sequence is CASSLVLEDSSYGYTF. The CDR3 DNA reads TGTGCCAGCAGCTTAGTTTTAGAGGACAGTTCCTATGGCTACACCTTC.

The chain joins TRBV2 to TRBJ1-4; no clear D gene. V lost 4 bases and J 1 base, leaving 10 bases between the germline ends. Germline assignment: CDR1 SNHLY and CDR2 FYNNEI. The CDR3 sequence is 15 residues long. CDR3 in DNA: TGTGCCAGCAGTGTGCGGCTCGGAACTAATGAAAAACTGTTTTTT. It translates to CASSVRLGTNEKLFF. The whole variable domain, filled in from reference TRBV2 and TRBJ1-4, reads EPEVTQTPSHQVTQMGQEVILRCVPISNHLYFYWYRQILGQKVEFLVSFYNNEISEKSEIFDDQFSVERPDGSNFTLKIRSTKLEDSAMYFCASSVRLGTNEKLFFGSGTQLSVL.

The rearrangement links TRBV5-1 to TRBJ1-1, with D unresolved. CDR1 SGHRS and CDR2 YFSETQ come from the germline V gene. V shed 1 base and J shed 0 bases, with 7 bases lying between them. The CDR3 contains 14 residues. The CDR3 nucleotides are TGCGCCAGCAGCTTGCCAGGTCTGAACACTGAAGCTTTCTTT. Amino acid sequence: CASSLPGLNTEAFF.

This chain links TRBV21-1 with TRBJ1-5. TRBV21-1 corresponds to a pseudogene. The CDR3 contains 12 residues. The CDR3 sequence is CASLLSNQPQHF. CDR3 nucleotides: TGTGCCAGCCTCCTATCCAATCAGCCCCAGCATTTT.

The chain employs TRBV7-9 and TRBJ1-5; tentative D call: TRBD1 (6 bases). Germline V gives CDR1 SEHNR, CDR2 FQNEAQ (reference sequence). V was shortened by 5 bases and J by 7 bases, with 15 bases between the two germline ends. CDR3 length: 14 residues. The CDR3 DNA sequence: TGTGCCAGCAGCCGGGGACACGGGTCCCAGCCCCAGCATTTT. Translating gives CASSRGHGSQPQHF.

The chain has TRBV5-6 and TRBJ1-2, with TRBD1 matching 10 bases. The length of the CDR3 is 16 residues. Trimming at V came to 0 bases and at J to 4 bases, leaving 6 bases not matched to a gene. Germline CDR1 and CDR2: SGHDT and YYEEEE. Here the CDR3 reads CASSLGVTGGSYGYTF. The CDR3 DNA reads as TGTGCCAGCAGCTTGGGTGTGACAGGGGGCAGCTATGGCTACACCTTC.

The V and J genes are TRBV7-9 and TRBJ1-2; D gene uncertain. V shed 6 bases and J shed 13 bases, with 21 bases lying between them. The CDR3 is made up of 13 amino acids. Germline-derived CDR1 and CDR2 are SEHNR and FQNEAQ (reference sequence). CDR3 sequence (DNA): TGTGCCAGCAGGGGAGGCGGGCAGCTAAGTTCCACCTTC. Protein product: CASRGGGQLSSTF. Full variable domain (rest looked up from reference TRBV7-9 and TRBJ1-2): DTGVSQNPRHKITKRGQNVTFRCDPISEHNRLYWYRQTLGQGPEFLTYFQNEAQLEKSRLLSDRFSAERPKGSFSTLEIQRTEQGDSAMYLCASRGGGQLSSTFGSGTRLTVV.

To note about this clone: The identical CDR3 is also encoded by other nucleotide sequences in the sample. V is TRBV4-1 and J is TRBJ1-4; D is ambiguous. The CDR3 runs 14 residues. Germline-derived CDR1 and CDR2 are MGHRA and YSYEKL. Trimming took 0 bases from V and 8 from J, leaving 10 bases between them. CDR3 in amino acids: CASSQDKGGEKLFF. The DNA for the CDR3 is TGCGCCAGCAGCCAAGATAAGGGAGGGGAAAAACTGTTTTTT.

The chain combines TRBV5-1 with TRBJ2-3; a weak D match, TRBD1 (6 bases). Trimming shortened V by 1 base and J by 0 bases, and 9 bases separated the two germline ends. The CDR3 consists of 15 residues. CDR1 is SGHRS and CDR2 is YFSETQ in the germline V gene. CDR3 sequence: CASSLLQGSTDTQYF. The CDR3 bases are TGCGCCAGCAGCTTGTTACAGGGCAGCACAGATACGCAGTATTTT.

The chain couples TRBV10-2 to TRBJ1-4; D unclear. The V gene's germline CDR1 is WSHSY and CDR2 SAAADI. The length of the CDR3 is 13 residues. Trimming stripped 6 bases from V and 1 base from J, with 6 bases between. The CDR3: CASRDITNEKLFF. CDR3 DNA: TGCGCCAGCAGAGACATAACTAATGAAAAACTGTTTTTT.

This clone was found once. V is TRBV4-1 and J is TRBJ2-5, with TRBD1 matching 7 bases. Trimming cost V 1 base and J 5 bases; bases outside gene matches: 10. Germline CDR1 and CDR2: MGHRA and YSYEKL. The CDR3 length is 16 residues. In DNA, the CDR3 is TGCGCCAGCAGCCAAGCGAAGGGGGCCTCCGGGGAGACCCAGTACTTC. Protein: CASSQAKGASGETQYF.

The chain carries TRBV4-1 and TRBJ1-5; weak D call: TRBD1 (6 bases). V was trimmed by 5 bases and J by 9 bases, leaving 17 bases between them. This CDR3 comprises 14 residues. The germline gives CDR1 MGHRA, CDR2 YSYEKL. CDR3 coding DNA: TGCGCCAGCAGCGAGGGGGGACAAGGGCCGCCCCAGCATTTT. As protein: CASSEGGQGPPQHF.